This note documents a single T cell receptor (beta chain) sequence. The sample comes from a study of PD-L1 blockade in urothelial cancer. Across the whole study: A median approximately 140,000 T cells were found in blood samples.

The assay was immunoSEQ multiplex PCR, and TCRdb's table has in-frame clones only and misses some. The table lists roughly 44,000 clones, approximately 78% of them singletons. Germline V gene sequence: CDR1 MGHRA, CDR2 YSYEKL. V was clipped by 3 bases and J by 3 bases; unmatched bases: 11. This CDR3 contains 16 residues. Patient sample counts ranged from 1 to 8, pretreatment and on-treatment. This clonotype originated in a man between 65 and 85 years old with urothelial cancer. The V call is TRBV4-1, the J call TRBJ2-7, with TRBD1 matching 7 bases. The source material was PBMCs, sampled around atezolizumab (anti-PD-L1) treatment. Written as DNA, the CDR3 is TGCGCCAGCAGCCACCAAGGAAACAGGGGACACTACGAGCAGTACTTC. Its translation is CASSHQGNRGHYEQYF.